A selection of T cell receptor beta chains follows, all from one sample in a study of blood T cell repertoires in COVID-19. Profiled with immunoSEQ multiplex PCR; TCRdb holds only in-frame clones, not every one. The repertoire holds 150,000 to 180,000 clones, with about 89% as singletons. The sequencing sample was made of peripheral blood. The receptors come from a man in his fifties with acute or convalescent COVID-19. Each CDR3 is given with its conserved first and last residue. Size is stated for part of the rows, as once, few or many counts, or as a class when the clone is expanded.

J gene	V gene	clone size	CDR3 protein
TRBJ2-2	TRBV7-6	once	CASSSPFVSREDRDTGELFF
TRBJ1-2	TRBV6-6	once	CASTSNVRDGYTF
TRBJ1-1	TRBV5-1	NA	CASSLDRTLNTEAFF
TRBJ1-4	TRBV7-2	NA	CASSHGTDTNEKLFF
TRBJ2-3	TRBV5-1	NA	CASSLARPGGATDTQYF
TRBJ1-5	TRBV23-1	NA	CASSALTGRNLFYHSSNQPQHF
TRBJ1-1	TRBV7-9	NA	CASSLQGAEAFF
TRBJ2-7	TRBV7-8	NA	CASSLTTGLSYEQYF
TRBJ1-5	TRBV28	NA	CASRNRDRSYSNQPQHF
TRBJ1-2	TRBV11-2	NA	CASSIRRGQGSPDYGYTF
TRBJ2-2	TRBV7-9	NA	CASSPTSGSSHTGELFF
TRBJ2-2	TRBV29-1	NA	CSVELGGANTGELFF
TRBJ1-5	TRBV28	few	CASSAAGVVNQPQHF
TRBJ2-7	TRBV18	NA	CASSPQGNSYEQYF
TRBJ1-2	TRBV6-5	NA	CAAGDSWNYGYTF
TRBJ1-2	TRBV12-3/TRBV12-4	NA	CASSKQGAVGYTF
TRBJ1-1	TRBV28	NA	CASTRQSNTEAFF
TRBJ2-2	TRBV11-2	NA	CASSLTGEELFF
TRBJ2-2	TRBV7-3	once	CASSSLAGEGGELFF
TRBJ2-1	TRBV5-1	NA	CASSRREGLGNEQFF
TRBJ2-2	TRBV5-1	NA	CASSLVPRAGELFF
TRBJ1-5	TRBV2	once	CASSEFSRGGQPQHF
TRBJ2-1	TRBV7-9	NA	CASSLVSNEQFF